The clone carrying this T cell receptor (beta chain) was counted at least ten times. The target antigen is unknown. TCR beta CDR3 regions were amplified from RNA. The HTBI primer set was used in a first-round RT-PCR of the TCR CDR3. One entry per CDR3 protein, called by TCRdb with MiXCR from the multiplex PCR reads. Of more than 150,000 distinct CDR3 sequences in the sample, over 15% were seen once. Hyperthyroidism patients were newly diagnosed, had disease duration under 2 months, and were aged 18 to 65 years. Thyroid ultrasound and orbital computed tomography, with clinical symptoms and serum thyroxine and TRAb, informed diagnoses. Each 10 ml fresh peripheral blood draw supplied the PBMCs. This specimen comes from a study of T cells in Graves' hyperthyroidism and ophthalmopathy. Findings of the study overall: The model identified upcoming ophthalmopathy a median approximately 6.4 months ahead of onset.

Sequenced sample: blood. The receptor's source is a woman aged 45-60 years with Graves' hyperthyroidism.

CDR3: CASSLRLGDEQFF. CDR3 coding DNA: TGTGCCAGCAGCTTAAGGTTAGGGGATGAGCAGTTCTTC. This rearrangement joins TRBV11-1 to TRBJ2-1; D is possibly TRBD1 (5 bases). The V and J ends lost 2 bases and 8 bases respectively, with 10 bases between them. The CDR3 is 13 residues long. Germline V gene sequence: CDR1 SGHAT, CDR2 FQDESV (reference sequence).